These 29 T cell receptor beta chains were all obtained from the same sample, sequenced in a study of blood T cell repertoires in COVID-19. Here immunoSEQ multiplex PCR was the method, and the copy in TCRdb shows in-frame clones only, minus some. The table records roughly 250,000 clones, 80% to 85% of them present only once. The sequenced sample consisted of peripheral blood. The source is a person aged 65 to 79 with COVID-19, enrolled during active disease.

For the CDR3, the DNA is TGCGCCAGCCCCTTGGAGCATCAGCCCCAGCATTTT. Translated: CASPLEHQPQHF. The chain links TRBV5-1 to TRBJ1-5; D is unresolved. The CDR3 consists of 12 residues. The V end was cut by 7 bases, the J end by 5 bases, with 10 bases between. Germline values: CDR1 SGHRS, CDR2 YFSETQ.

This chain links TRBV7-2 with TRBJ1-2, with D unclear. Deletions cut 0 bases from V and 2 bases from J, with 7 bases between. Germline CDR1 is SGHTA and CDR2 is FQGNSA. The CDR3 extends over 14 amino acids. CDR3 in DNA: TGTGCCAGCAGCTTAGCCCCAGGAAACTATGGCTACACCTTC. Protein sequence: CASSLAPGNYGYTF.

The CDR3: CASGPNLGFLSPLHF. The CDR3 region has the DNA TGTGCTAGTGGTCCAAATCTCGGGTTTTTATCACCCCTCCACTTT. The V gene is TRBV12-5, the J gene TRBJ1-6, with no clear D. This CDR3 is built from 15 residues. The germline V gene encodes CDR1 LGHNT and CDR2 FRNRAP. V shed 5 bases and J shed 10 bases, with 18 bases lying between them.

The CDR3 loop is CASSLARLGQSSYNSPLHF. CDR3 in DNA: TGTGCCAGCAGCTTAGCGCGTTTAGGACAGAGCTCCTATAATTCACCCCTCCACTTT. This chain joins TRBV7-9 and TRBJ1-6; D might be TRBD1 (6 bases). This CDR3 has 19 residues. V was clipped by 0 bases and J by 0 bases, with 15 bases between them. Germline CDR1 and CDR2: SEHNR and FQNEAQ (reference sequence).

This sequence joins TRBV11-2 and TRBJ2-3; TRBD2 is a possible D gene (5 bases). The CDR3 runs 18 residues. Between the trimmed V and J ends, which lost 5 bases and 4 bases, there was a span of 25 bases. The germline gives CDR1 SGHAT, CDR2 FQNNGV. In DNA, the CDR3 is TGTGCCAGCAGCGCCGCCCGACGACCCCCGAGGGTGGCAGATACGCAGTATTTT. It codes for CASSAARRPPRVADTQYF.

This clone was seen more than once but under ten times. The same CDR3 can be traced to other DNA sequences in this sample. This chain joins TRBV7-8 and TRBJ1-1, with D possibly being TRBD1 (5 bases). This CDR3 spans 13 amino acids. The V gene lost 5 bases and the J gene lost 5 bases, with 12 bases spanning the gap. CDR1 and CDR2 (germline): SGHVS, FQNEAQ. CDR3 residues: CASSPSQGTEAFF. In nucleotides, the CDR3 is TGTGCCAGCAGCCCCAGCCAGGGTACTGAAGCTTTCTTT.

The chain has TRBV7-9 and TRBJ1-2; D is possibly TRBD1 (5 bases). The CDR3 runs 15 residues. CDR1 SEHNR and CDR2 FQNEAQ come from the germline V gene (reference sequence). Trimming took 4 bases from V and 4 from J, leaving 16 bases between them. CDR3 protein: CASSSPWGFGYGYTF. The DNA for the CDR3 is TGTGCCAGCAGCTCCCCCTGGGGCTTCGGCTATGGCTACACCTTC. Full variable domain (missing parts from reference TRBV7-9 and TRBJ1-2): DTGVSQNPRHKITKRGQNVTFRCDPISEHNRLYWYRQTLGQGPEFLTYFQNEAQLEKSRLLSDRFSAERPKGSFSTLEIQRTEQGDSAMYLCASSSPWGFGYGYTFGSGTRLTVV.

The chain recombines TRBV19 with TRBJ1-2, with 9 nucleotides matching TRBD1. V was clipped by 11 bases and J by 4 bases; unmatched bases: 8. Germline assignment: CDR1 LNHDA and CDR2 SQIVND (reference sequence). This CDR3 is built from 13 residues. This CDR3 is CAGSRDRAYGYTF. DNA of the CDR3: TGTGCCGGATCCCGGGACAGGGCCTATGGCTACACCTTC.

V usage is TRBV27 and J usage is TRBJ1-2; D gene ambiguous. V lost 4 bases and J lost 13, with 19 bases in between. The CDR3 has 13 amino acids. CDR1 is MNHEY, CDR2 SMNVEV, per germline (reference sequence). CDR3 bases: TGTGCCAGCAGTTCCCGTGGAGGGCGGAGGGTCACCTTC. As protein: CASSSRGGRRVTF.

This chain uses TRBV9 with TRBJ1-4; D call uncertain. The V and J ends lost 8 bases and 7 bases respectively, with 12 bases between them. The CDR3 is made up of 12 amino acids. Germline V gene sequence: CDR1 SGDLS, CDR2 YYNGEE. CDR3 region: CARISGCEKLFF. CDR3 nucleotides: TGTGCCAGAATCAGTGGTTGTGAAAAACTGTTTTTT.

The rearrangement uses TRBV21-1 and TRBJ2-2; the table gives TRBD1 as D, unverified against the DNA. TRBV21-1 is described as a pseudogene. The CDR3 contains 17 residues. The CDR3 here is CASSKWGSGVNTGELFF. The CDR3 DNA reads TGTGCCAGCAGCAAATGGGGCTCCGGAGTGAACACCGGGGAGCTGTTTTTT.

This clone was seen once. This chain uses TRBV19 with TRBJ2-3; maybe TRBD1 (6 bases). Trimming left V 6 bases short and J 2 bases short, with 9 bases between. Germline V gene sequence: CDR1 LNHDA, CDR2 SQIVND (reference sequence). The CDR3 totals 13 residues. In nucleotides, the CDR3 is TGTGCCAGTAGGGACAGCCTCACAGATACGCAGTATTTT. It specifies CASRDSLTDTQYF.

The genes are TRBV5-4 and TRBJ2-7, with TRBD1 as a possible D gene (6 bases). Deletions cut 1 base from V and 3 bases from J, with 11 bases between. This CDR3 region has 14 residues. Germline loops: CDR1 SGHNT, CDR2 YYREEE (reference sequence). The CDR3 region has the DNA TGTGCCAGCAGCTTGCGGGACAAGAACTACGAGCAGTACTTC. Protein product: CASSLRDKNYEQYF.

The chain uses TRBV12-3 or TRBV12-4 and TRBJ2-4; D gene uncertain. Trimming took off 4 bases at V and 4 bases at J, with 2 bases between the two ends. The CDR3 contains 11 residues. The DNA for the CDR3 is TGTGCCAGCAGTTCGAAAAACATTCAGTACTTC. This codes for CASSSKNIQYF.

The chain is built from TRBV5-4 and TRBJ2-5; 8 bases fit TRBD1. Trimming cost V 4 bases and J 1 base; bases outside gene matches: 6. This CDR3 has 15 amino acids. Germline values: CDR1 SGHNT, CDR2 YYREEE (reference sequence). The CDR3 is CASSLPGTGQETQYF. The CDR3 DNA reads as TGTGCCAGCAGCCTACCCGGGACAGGCCAAGAGACCCAGTACTTC.

This chain joins TRBV19 and TRBJ1-5; possibly TRBD1 for D (5 bases). Germline CDR1 is LNHDA and CDR2 is SQIVND (reference sequence). This CDR3 has 16 residues. V was clipped by 2 bases and J by 3 bases, with 14 bases between them. For the CDR3, the DNA is TGTGCCAGTAGTATACGGCAGGGTACAACCAATCAGCCCCAGCATTTT. Translation gives CASSIRQGTTNQPQHF. The entire variable domain, with the rest obtained from reference TRBV19 and TRBJ1-5, is as follows: DGGITQSPKYLFRKEGQNVTLSCEQNLNHDAMYWYRQDPGQGLRLIYYSQIVNDFQKGDIAEGYSVSREKKESFPLTVTSAQKNPTAFYLCASSIRQGTTNQPQHFGDGTRLSIL.

This CDR3 reads CAISGLAGDSTDTQYF. CDR3 nucleotides: TGTGCCATCAGTGGACTAGCGGGGGACAGCACAGATACGCAGTATTTT. The J gene is TRBJ2-3, the V gene TRBV10-3; 12 bases are shared with TRBD2. CDR3 length: 16 amino acids. Germline assignment: CDR1 ENHRY and CDR2 SYGVKD. The V and J ends lost 4 bases and 0 bases, in that order; junction bases with no gene match: 2.

This clone has just a few counts. This chain uses TRBV3-1 (or the pseudogene TRBV3-2) with TRBJ1-2; D is possibly TRBD1 (6 bases). The CDR3 is made up of 14 amino acids. Germline CDR1 reads LGHDT; CDR2 reads YNNKEL (reference sequence). Trimming pared 0 bases from V and 4 bases from J, leaving 9 bases between. The CDR3 protein is CASSQEQGFYGYTF. In DNA form, the CDR3 reads TGTGCCAGCAGCCAAGAACAGGGCTTCTATGGCTACACCTTC.

The chain carries TRBV7-3 and TRBJ1-4; D possibly corresponds to TRBD1 (6 bases). V was cut by 5 bases and J by 3 bases, with 13 bases left in between. This CDR3 spans 15 amino acids. Germline CDR1 and CDR2: SGHTA and FQGTGA. The CDR3 is CASSRSGGPNEKLFF. CDR3 nucleotide sequence: TGTGCCAGCAGCCGCTCGGGGGGCCCTAATGAAAAACTGTTTTTT. Combining the CDR3 with reference TRBV7-3 and TRBJ1-4 gives the whole variable domain GAGVSQTPSNKVTEKGKYVELRCDPISGHTALYWYRQSLGQGPEFLIYFQGTGAADDSGLPNDRFFAVRPEGSVSTLKIQRTERGDSAVYLCASSRSGGPNEKLFFGSGTQLSVL.

This clone was detected only once. The rearrangement links TRBV19 to TRBJ2-5, with 10 bases fitting TRBD1. Trimming removed 4 bases from V and 6 bases from J; junction bases left unmatched: 5. Germline V gives CDR1 LNHDA, CDR2 SQIVND (reference sequence). This CDR3 has 14 amino acids. CDR3 coding DNA: TGTGCCAGTAGTACCGGGACAGGGGAAAAGACCCAGTACTTC. It yields the protein CASSTGTGEKTQYF.

The chain has TRBV11-2 and TRBJ1-6; D uncertain. V lost 5 bases and J 6 bases, leaving 14 bases between the germline ends. This CDR3 is 15 amino acids long. Germline V gene lookup returns CDR1 SGHAT and CDR2 FQNNGV. Here the CDR3 DNA reads TGTGCCAGCAGCCCATCGGTGGAGGGTAATTCACCCCTCCACTTT. Its translation: CASSPSVEGNSPLHF.

The genes are TRBV2 and TRBJ1-3; D perhaps matches TRBD1 (6 bases). Trimming stripped 6 bases from V and 2 bases from J, with 11 bases between. Germline lookup yields CDR1 SNHLY and CDR2 FYNNEI. The CDR3 loop spans 14 amino acids. The CDR3 is CASRPDRAGNTIYF. CDR3 in DNA: TGTGCCAGCAGGCCGGACAGAGCTGGAAACACCATATATTTT.

V and J are TRBV7-2 and TRBJ1-3; D is undetermined. The CDR3 runs to 14 residues. Germline V CDR1 and CDR2: SGHTA, FQGNSA. The V and J ends lost 1 base and 9 bases respectively, with 13 bases between them. The CDR3 DNA reads TGTGCCAGCAGCTTAGATTGGGGAGCTCGCACCATATATTTT. Its protein is CASSLDWGARTIYF.

This clone is a singleton in its sample. The genes are TRBV25-1 and TRBJ2-2, with TRBD2 identical over 7 bases. The V gene end was trimmed by 8 bases and the J gene end by 1 base; junction bases not matched to a gene: 4. The V gene's germline CDR1 is MGHDK and CDR2 SYGVNS. The CDR3 consists of 14 residues. The CDR3: CASLAGVNTGELFF. CDR3 coding DNA: TGTGCCAGCTTGGCGGGAGTGAACACCGGGGAGCTGTTTTTT.

The V call is TRBV3-1 (or the pseudogene TRBV3-2), the J call TRBJ2-2; 7 bases fit TRBD2. V shed 1 base and J 7 bases; nucleotides not matched to a gene: 9. The germline V gene has CDR1 LGHDT and CDR2 YNNKEL (reference sequence). The CDR3 has 16 residues. CDR3 sequence (DNA): TGTGCCAGCAGCCAAGGGGGGAGGGCCTATCGCGGGGAGCTGTTTTTT. It specifies CASSQGGRAYRGELFF.

A note on this clone: The junction departs from germline at one end; a sequencing error may be responsible. The chain combines TRBV12-3 or TRBV12-4 with TRBJ2-1; 9 nucleotides align to TRBD2. CDR3 length equals 11 residues. The CDR3 reads CASTAGTSLLF. Here the CDR3 DNA reads TGTGCCAGCACCGCCGGGACTAGCTTGCTCTTC.

The chain carries TRBV25-1 and TRBJ1-2; perhaps TRBD1 as D (6 bases). Germline V CDR1 and CDR2: MGHDK, SYGVNS. This CDR3 region has 12 residues. V lost 5 bases, J lost 6 bases, and 10 bases lay in between. The CDR3 region has the DNA TGTGCCAGCAGTCAACAGGGTAATGGCTACACCTTC. Translated, it gives CASSQQGNGYTF.

The gene calls are TRBV6-4 and TRBJ1-4; 9 positions match TRBD1. With V trimmed by 8 bases and J by 8 bases, 9 bases remained unmatched. This CDR3 is 14 amino acids long. Per the germline V gene, CDR1 is MRHNA and CDR2 is SNTAGT. CDR3: CASSRQGVPEKLFF. The CDR3 bases are TGTGCCAGCTCACGACAGGGGGTTCCGGAAAAACTGTTTTTT.

The chain couples TRBV14 to TRBJ1-3, with D perhaps matching TRBD1 (6 bases). Germline CDR1 reads SGHDN; CDR2 reads FVKESK. The V end was cut by 2 bases, the J end by 1 base, with 12 bases between. The CDR3 contains 16 residues. The DNA of the CDR3 is TGTGCCAGCAGCCAAATTACAGGGTTTTCTGGAAACACCATATATTTT. Amino acid sequence: CASSQITGFSGNTIYF.